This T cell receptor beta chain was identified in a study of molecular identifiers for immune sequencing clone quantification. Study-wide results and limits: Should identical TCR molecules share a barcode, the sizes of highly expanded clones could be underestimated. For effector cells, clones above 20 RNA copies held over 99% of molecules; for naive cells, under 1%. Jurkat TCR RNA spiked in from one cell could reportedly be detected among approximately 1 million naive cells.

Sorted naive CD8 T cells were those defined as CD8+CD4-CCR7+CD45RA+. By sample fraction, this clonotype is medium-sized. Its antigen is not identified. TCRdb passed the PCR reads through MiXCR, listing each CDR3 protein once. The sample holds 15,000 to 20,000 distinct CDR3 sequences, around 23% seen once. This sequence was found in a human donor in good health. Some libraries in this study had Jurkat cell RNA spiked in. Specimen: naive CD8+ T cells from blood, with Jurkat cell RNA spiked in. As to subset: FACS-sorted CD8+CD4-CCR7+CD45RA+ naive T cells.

The CDR3 bases are TGTGCCAGCAGTTTAACGTACGGGTTAACAGATACGCAGTATTTT. It translates to CASSLTYGLTDTQYF. The chain recombines TRBV28 with TRBJ2-3; D call uncertain. There are 15 residues in the CDR3. Germline V gene sequence: CDR1 MDHEN, CDR2 SYDVKM. The V and J ends lost 2 bases and 3 bases respectively, with 12 bases between them.